This TCR beta chain was identified in a study of monozygotic twins with inflammatory bowel disease. Study-level points and caveats: By inverse Simpson index, TCRbeta diversity was lower in IBD patients than in healthy co-twins.

Comments on this clonotype: Antigen: not known.

For every TCR library, roughly 3.5 ug of total RNA was used. Each sample's cDNA came from eight separate reactions. TCRdb re-analyzed the 5' RACE reads; it lists each CDR3 protein once, without DNA. This sample's table has about 450,000 distinct CDR3 sequences. The CDR3 length is 13 residues. Germline CDR1 reads MNHEY; CDR2 reads SMNVEV (reference sequence). Blood was drawn at 2.5 ml per donor. The receptor was isolated from a human donor with ulcerative colitis or Crohn's disease, or a healthy co-twin of an affected twin (not recorded which). Sample: blood. This chain uses TRBV27 with TRBJ2-1; the TCRdb call, TRBD1, lacks DNA for checking. This CDR3 reads CASSWDRWNEQFF.